These 7 T cell receptor beta chains originate from one sample sequenced in a study of blood T cell repertoires in COVID-19. TCRdb's table, derived via immunoSEQ multiplex PCR, lists solely in-frame clones and lacks some. The table lists 140,000 or so clones, about 80% of them singletons. The material sequenced was PBMCs or T cells enriched from blood (not recorded which). These receptors all come from a man aged 50 to 59 who had recovered from COVID-19.

The count of this clone is one. The CDR3 DNA reads TGTGCCAGCAGCCCAACCGGACAGGGGTTTGGGGAAAAACTGTTTTTT. Its translation: CASSPTGQGFGEKLFF. This chain links TRBV27 with TRBJ1-4; 9 nucleotides align to TRBD1. The V gene end was trimmed by 6 bases and the J gene end by 8 bases; junction bases not matched to a gene: 13. Germline V lookup: CDR1 MNHEY, CDR2 SMNVEV (reference sequence). The CDR3 is 16 amino acids.

The chain carries TRBV18 and TRBJ2-3; TRBD1 agrees at 10 bases. CDR1 KGHSH and CDR2 LQKENI come from the germline V gene. Trimming took 1 base from V and 5 from J; bases not matched to a gene: 3. The CDR3 has 15 amino acids. Here the CDR3 DNA reads TGTGCCAGCTCACCACGACAGGGGGCCGAAGATACGCAGTATTTT. Its translation is CASSPRQGAEDTQYF.

This sequence joins TRBV13 and TRBJ1-2; D gene ambiguous. Germline CDR1 reads PRHDT; CDR2 reads FYEKMQ (reference sequence). The V end lost 5 bases, the J end lost 8 bases, and 15 bases lay between the germline ends. This CDR3 region has 13 residues. The CDR3 region has the DNA TGTGCCAGCAGCGCCACACCCACGAAGGGCTACACCTTC. Its translation: CASSATPTKGYTF.

CDR3 sequence: CASSISPSATGSYTF. In DNA form, the CDR3 reads TGTGCCAGTAGTATTTCCCCCAGCGCTACCGGGAGCTACACCTTC. The chain uses TRBV19 and TRBJ1-2; D is undetermined. V gave up 3 bases and J gave up 9 bases, with 20 bases separating them. The CDR3 contains 15 residues. Germline CDR1 LNHDA, CDR2 SQIVND (reference sequence).

This rearrangement joins TRBV7-2 to TRBJ2-7; D unresolved. This CDR3 comprises 14 residues. Germline CDR1 is SGHTA and CDR2 is FQGNSA. The ends were cut back, 1 base at V and 2 bases at J, with 9 bases in the middle. The CDR3 region is CASSLGPFPYEQYF. As DNA, the CDR3 is TGTGCCAGCAGCTTAGGTCCGTTTCCCTACGAGCAGTACTTC.

This clone was picked up one time. V and J are TRBV7-9 and TRBJ1-4; D call uncertain. The CDR3 has 14 amino acids. Germline loops: CDR1 SEHNR, CDR2 FQNEAQ (reference sequence). Trimming took 3 bases from V and 3 from J, leaving 8 bases between them. CDR3 bases: TGTGCCAGCAGCTTTGCCACACCTAATGAAAAACTGTTTTTT. It specifies CASSFATPNEKLFF.

This clone was found once. The CDR3 sequence: CASFYRRNQPQHF. The CDR3 DNA sequence: TGTGCCAGCTTCTATCGTCGCAATCAGCCCCAGCATTTT. The V and J genes are TRBV6-7 and TRBJ1-5; D remains unclear. TRBV6-7 is filed as an ORF, its function uncertain. The V end was cut by 8 bases, the J end by 2 bases, with 10 bases between. There are 13 residues in the CDR3.